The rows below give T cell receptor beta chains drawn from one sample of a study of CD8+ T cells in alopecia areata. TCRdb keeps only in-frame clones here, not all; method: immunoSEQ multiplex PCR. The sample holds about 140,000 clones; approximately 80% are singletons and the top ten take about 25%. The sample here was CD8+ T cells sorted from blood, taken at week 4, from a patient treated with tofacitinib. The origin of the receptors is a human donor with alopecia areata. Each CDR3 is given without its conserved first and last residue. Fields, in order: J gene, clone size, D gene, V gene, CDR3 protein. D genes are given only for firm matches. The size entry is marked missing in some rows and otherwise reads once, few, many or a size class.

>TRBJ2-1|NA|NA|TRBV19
ASSIVGPNEQF
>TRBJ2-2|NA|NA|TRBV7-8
ASSTLGTANTGELF
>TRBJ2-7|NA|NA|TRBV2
ASPRGHSYEQY
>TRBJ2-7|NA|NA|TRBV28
ASSLAGRDYEQY
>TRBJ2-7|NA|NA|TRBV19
ASSDGPAYEQY
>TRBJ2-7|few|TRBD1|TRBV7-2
ASSPRTGSSYEQY
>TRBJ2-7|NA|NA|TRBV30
AWRRGQTEFYEQY
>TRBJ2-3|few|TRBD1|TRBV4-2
ASSPQNRGSDTQY
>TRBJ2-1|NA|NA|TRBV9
ASSPWTATYNEQF
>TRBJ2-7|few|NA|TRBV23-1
ASTRDTLTYEQY
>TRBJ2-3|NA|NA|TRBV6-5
ASSYRPPRADTQY
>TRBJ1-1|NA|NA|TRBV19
ASSIDRDGYLGTEAF
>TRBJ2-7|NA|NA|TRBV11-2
ASRSRGTGYEQY
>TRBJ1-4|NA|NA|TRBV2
ASSPMTGLEEKLF
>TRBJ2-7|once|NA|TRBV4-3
ASSQDRADSYEQY
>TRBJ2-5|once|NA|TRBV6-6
ASSRFMSGQETQY
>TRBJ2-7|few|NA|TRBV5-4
ASSRFDGTYEQY
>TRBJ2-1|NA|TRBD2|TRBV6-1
ASSELPAGSNEQF
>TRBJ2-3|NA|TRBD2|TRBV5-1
ASSWRGTSGTDTQY
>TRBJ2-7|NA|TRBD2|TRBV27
ASSSTSGGAFYEQY
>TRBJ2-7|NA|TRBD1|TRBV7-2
ASSPGQEHYEQY
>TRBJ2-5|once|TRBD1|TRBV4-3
ASSQGDRGQETQY
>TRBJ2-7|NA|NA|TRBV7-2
ASSLAVAGGEQY
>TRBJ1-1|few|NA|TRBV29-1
SVERGYEAF
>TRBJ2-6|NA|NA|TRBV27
ASSFVNSGANVLT
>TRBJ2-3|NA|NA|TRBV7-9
ASSLADTQY
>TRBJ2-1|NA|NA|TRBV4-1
ASSQGPRGIFNNEQF
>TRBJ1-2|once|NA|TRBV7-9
ASSLVGFLAYGYT
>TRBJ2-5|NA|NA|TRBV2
ASSTPLRTESKETQY
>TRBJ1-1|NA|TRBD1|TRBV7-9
ASSDQGGGTEAF
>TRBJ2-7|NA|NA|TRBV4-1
ASSQVGGPNSYEQY
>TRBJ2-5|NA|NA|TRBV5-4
ASSLTGETQY
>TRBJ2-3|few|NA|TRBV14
ASSQDVTDTQY
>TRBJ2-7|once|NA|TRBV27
ASRDGIGSYEQY
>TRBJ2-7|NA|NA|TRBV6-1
ASSESAGAYEQY
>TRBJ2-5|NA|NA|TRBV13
ASSFQGRALQETQY
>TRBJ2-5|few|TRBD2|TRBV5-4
ASRLSGYQETQY
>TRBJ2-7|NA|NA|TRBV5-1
ASSSPRSYEQY
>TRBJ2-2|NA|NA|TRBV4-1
ASSQEGNPNTGELF
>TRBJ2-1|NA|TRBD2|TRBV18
ASSPLGGGWNEQF
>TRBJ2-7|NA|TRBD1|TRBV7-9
ASSLPKGAQDEQY
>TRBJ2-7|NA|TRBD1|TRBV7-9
ASSRGQLWEQY
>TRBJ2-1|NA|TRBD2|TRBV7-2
ASSPPSGRNNEQF
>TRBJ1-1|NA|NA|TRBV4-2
ASSQEQAAQNTEAF
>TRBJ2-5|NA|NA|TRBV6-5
ASSPTRVQETQY
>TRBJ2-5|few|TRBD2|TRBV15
ATSREASGAGETQY
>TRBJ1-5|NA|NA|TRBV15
ATSSRGNQPQH
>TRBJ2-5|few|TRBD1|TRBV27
ASSPNRDREETQY
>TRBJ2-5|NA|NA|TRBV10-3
AISAEYQETQY
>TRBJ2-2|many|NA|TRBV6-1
AISVQGRINTGELF
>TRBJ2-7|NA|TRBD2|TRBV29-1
SVVGGGEQY
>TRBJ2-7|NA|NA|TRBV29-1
SVCTEAYEQY
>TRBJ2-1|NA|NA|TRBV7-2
ASSPQGGDEQF
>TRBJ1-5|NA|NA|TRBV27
ASSFRSNQPQH
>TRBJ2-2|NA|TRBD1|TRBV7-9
ASSHRDRLNTGELF
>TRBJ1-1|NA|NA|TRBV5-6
ASSLWDGLMGTEAF
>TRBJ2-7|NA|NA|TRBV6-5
ASSYLRGDEQY
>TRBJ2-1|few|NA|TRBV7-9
ASSPRTEAYNEQF
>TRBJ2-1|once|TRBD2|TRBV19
ASSTGTSGEEQF
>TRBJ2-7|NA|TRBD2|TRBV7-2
ASSLGGRGGFFGEQY